These 15 T cell receptor beta chains were sequenced from one sample in a study of T cells in localized non-small cell lung cancer. Profiled with immunoSEQ multiplex PCR; TCRdb holds only in-frame clones, not every one. The sample yields roughly 20,000 clones, roughly nine tenths seen once. The sample consisted of peripheral blood, taken before any cancer treatment. The receptors were sampled from a woman aged 40 to 75 with stage I lung adenocarcinoma.

J is TRBJ2-6 and V is TRBV27; D not resolved. This CDR3 has 15 amino acids. V was pared by 3 bases and J by 1 base, with 7 bases between. Per the germline V gene, CDR1 is MNHEY and CDR2 is SMNVEV (reference sequence). The CDR3 loop reads CASSFWGSGANVLTF. As DNA, the CDR3 is TGTGCCAGCAGTTTCTGGGGATCTGGGGCCAACGTCCTGACTTTC.

V and J are TRBV19 and TRBJ2-1, with 7 nucleotides matching TRBD2. CDR3 length: 16 amino acids. Germline CDR1 is LNHDA and CDR2 is SQIVND (reference sequence). Germline trimming cut 4 bases from V and 4 bases from J; bases unmatched to any gene: 10. This chain's CDR3 is CASSTRSTSPYNEQFF. In nucleotides, the CDR3 is TGTGCCAGTAGTACCCGATCGACTAGCCCATACAATGAGCAGTTCTTC.

J is TRBJ2-3 and V is TRBV2, with a weak D call TRBD1 (5 bases). Trimming left V 6 bases short and J 3 bases short, with 10 bases between. CDR3 length: 13 amino acids. Germline V gene sequence: CDR1 SNHLY, CDR2 FYNNEI. The CDR3: CASRADTTDTQYF. CDR3 coding DNA: TGTGCCAGCAGGGCGGACACGACAGATACGCAGTATTTT.

This clone appeared once. The rearrangement links TRBV7-2 to TRBJ2-7, with 8 nucleotides matching TRBD1. The CDR3 is made up of 14 amino acids. Trimming took 3 bases from V and 2 from J; bases not matched to a gene: 3. Germline loops: CDR1 SGHTA, CDR2 FQGNSA. The CDR3 here is CASSFDRGPYEQYF. In nucleotides, the CDR3 is TGTGCCAGCAGCTTCGACAGGGGACCCTACGAGCAGTACTTC. The full variable domain, with the rest looked up from reference TRBV7-2 and TRBJ2-7, is GAGVSQSPSNKVTEKGKDVELRCDPISGHTALYWYRQSLGQGLEFLIYFQGNSAPDKSGLPSDRFSAERTGGSVSTLTIQRTQQEDSAVYLCASSFDRGPYEQYFGPGTRLTVT.

The rearrangement joins TRBV11-1 to TRBJ2-5; D is unresolved. Germline V gene data show CDR1 as SGHAT and CDR2 as FQDESV (reference sequence). Trimming took 3 bases from V and 1 from J, leaving 12 bases between them. The CDR3 is 15 amino acids. CDR3 in DNA: TGTGCCAGCAGCTTCAATATAGACTCCCAAGAGACCCAGTACTTC. This translates into CASSFNIDSQETQYF.

This chain connects TRBV6-4 to TRBJ2-1; D may be TRBD2 (7 bases). V was trimmed by 0 bases and J by 7 bases, leaving 13 bases between them. Germline CDR1 MRHNA, CDR2 SNTAGT. The CDR3 has 15 residues. This chain's CDR3 is CASSDSGAGGNEQFF. CDR3 DNA: TGTGCCAGCAGTGACTCGGGGGCCGGGGGGAATGAGCAGTTCTTC.

The chain links TRBV27 to TRBJ2-2; 8 nucleotides align to TRBD1. Germline lookup yields CDR1 MNHEY and CDR2 SMNVEV (reference sequence). V was clipped by 7 bases and J by 8 bases; unmatched bases: 12. The CDR3 sequence is 15 residues long. CDR3 loop: CASTQRNRGIGELFF. Written as DNA, the CDR3 is TGTGCCAGCACCCAGAGGAACAGGGGGATTGGGGAGCTGTTTTTT.

The chain is built from TRBV27 and TRBJ1-3; no definite D call. Trimming stripped 5 bases from V and 6 bases from J, with 14 bases between. Germline CDR1 is MNHEY and CDR2 is SMNVEV (reference sequence). The CDR3 is made up of 14 amino acids. CDR3 region: CASSPRTGINTIYF. Written as DNA, the CDR3 is TGTGCCAGCAGTCCCCGGACGGGAATAAACACCATATATTTT.

In regard to this clone: The same CDR3 also results from other DNA sequences found in this sample. The rearrangement joins TRBV4-2 to TRBJ2-2; the match to TRBD2 covers 7 bases. This CDR3 comprises 16 residues. Per germline, CDR1 LGHNA and CDR2 YNFKEQ. Unmatched junction bases numbered 7, after V lost 4 bases and J lost 2 bases. CDR3 sequence (DNA): TGTGCCAGCAGCCCTAGTGTAGCGGGTAACACCGGGGAGCTGTTTTTT. Its translation: CASSPSVAGNTGELFF.

V usage is TRBV19 and J usage is TRBJ1-4, with a possible D match to TRBD1 (6 bases). Germline CDR1 reads LNHDA; CDR2 reads SQIVND (reference sequence). V was pared by 5 bases and J by 6 bases, with 13 bases between. The CDR3 totals 14 residues. Written as DNA, the CDR3 is TGTGCCAGTAGTCCTCAAGGGGGGGATGAAAAACTGTTTTTT. Encoded protein: CASSPQGGDEKLFF.

This clone was recorded a few times. The chain links TRBV6-1 to TRBJ1-3; 7 positions agree with TRBD1. This CDR3 has 14 residues. Germline CDR1 is MNHNS and CDR2 is SASEGT. Germline trimming cut 2 bases from V and 4 bases from J; bases unmatched to any gene: 2. CDR3: CASSEWGQGNTIYF. The CDR3 region has the DNA TGTGCCAGCAGTGAATGGGGACAGGGAAACACCATATATTTT.

This sequence joins TRBV5-6 and TRBJ1-1; 7 bases map to TRBD1. V shed 2 bases, J shed 3 bases, and the junction held 7 bases outside the gene matches. The length of the CDR3 is 15 residues. CDR1 is SGHDT, CDR2 YYEEEE, per germline. CDR3 in DNA: TGTGCCAGCAGCTTTCAGGGGGGTTCGTACACTGAAGCTTTCTTT. Translated, it gives CASSFQGGSYTEAFF.

The V call is TRBV10-3, the J call TRBJ1-1; 9 bases are shared with TRBD1. CDR3 length equals 17 residues. Per the germline V gene, CDR1 is ENHRY and CDR2 is SYGVKD. V shed 2 bases, J shed 5 bases, and the junction held 12 bases outside the gene matches. The CDR3 sequence: CAISEARQGELGTEAFF. The DNA for the CDR3 is TGTGCCATCAGTGAGGCTAGACAGGGGGAATTGGGTACTGAAGCTTTCTTT.

The chain carries TRBV19 and TRBJ2-2; 7 positions match TRBD1. This CDR3 has 13 residues. Germline assignment: CDR1 LNHDA and CDR2 SQIVND (reference sequence). With V trimmed by 5 bases and J by 6 bases, 3 bases remained unmatched. In DNA form, the CDR3 reads TGTGCCAGTAGTGCGACAGGGCCCGGGGAGCTGTTTTTT. Its translation is CASSATGPGELFF.

The rearrangement links TRBV2 to TRBJ2-5, with D tentatively TRBD1 (6 bases). This CDR3 contains 14 residues. The germline V gene has CDR1 SNHLY and CDR2 FYNNEI. Trimming took 4 bases from V and 5 from J, leaving 14 bases between them. The CDR3 region has the DNA TGTGCCAGCAGTGTACAGGGATCCGGTGAGACCCAGTACTTC. Translation gives CASSVQGSGETQYF. The full variable domain, in which reference TRBV2 and TRBJ2-5 provide the parts outside the CDR3, is EPEVTQTPSHQVTQMGQEVILRCVPISNHLYFYWYRQILGQKVEFLVSFYNNEISEKSEIFDDQFSVERPDGSNFTLKIRSTKLEDSAMYFCASSVQGSGETQYFGPGTRLLVL.